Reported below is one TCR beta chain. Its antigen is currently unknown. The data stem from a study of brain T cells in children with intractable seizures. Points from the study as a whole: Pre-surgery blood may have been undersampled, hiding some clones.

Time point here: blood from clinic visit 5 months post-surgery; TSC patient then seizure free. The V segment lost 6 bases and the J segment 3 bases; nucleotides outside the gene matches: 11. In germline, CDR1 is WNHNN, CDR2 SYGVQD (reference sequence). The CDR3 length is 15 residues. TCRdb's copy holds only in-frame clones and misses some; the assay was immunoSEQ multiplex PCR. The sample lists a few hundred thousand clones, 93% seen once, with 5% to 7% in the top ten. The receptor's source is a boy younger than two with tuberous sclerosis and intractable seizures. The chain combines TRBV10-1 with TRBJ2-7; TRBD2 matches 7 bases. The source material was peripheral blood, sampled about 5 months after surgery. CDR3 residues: CASRDPGGVNYEQYF. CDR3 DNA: TGCGCCAGCAGGGATCCTGGGGGGGTAAACTACGAGCAGTACTTC.